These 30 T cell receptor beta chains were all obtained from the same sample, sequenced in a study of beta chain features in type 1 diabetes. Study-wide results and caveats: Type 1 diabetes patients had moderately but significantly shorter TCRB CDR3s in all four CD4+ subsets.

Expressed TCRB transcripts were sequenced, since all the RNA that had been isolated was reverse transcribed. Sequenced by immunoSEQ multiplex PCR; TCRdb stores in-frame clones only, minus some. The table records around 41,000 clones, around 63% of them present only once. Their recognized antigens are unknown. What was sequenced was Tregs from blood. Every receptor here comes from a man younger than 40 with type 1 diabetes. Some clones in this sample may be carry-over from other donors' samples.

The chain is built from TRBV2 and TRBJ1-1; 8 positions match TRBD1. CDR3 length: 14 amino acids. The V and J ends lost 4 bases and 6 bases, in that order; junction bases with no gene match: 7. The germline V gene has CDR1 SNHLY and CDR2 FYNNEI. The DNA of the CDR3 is TGTGCCAGCAGTGCCCGGACAGGGATCGCTGAAGCTTTCTTT. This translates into CASSARTGIAEAFF.

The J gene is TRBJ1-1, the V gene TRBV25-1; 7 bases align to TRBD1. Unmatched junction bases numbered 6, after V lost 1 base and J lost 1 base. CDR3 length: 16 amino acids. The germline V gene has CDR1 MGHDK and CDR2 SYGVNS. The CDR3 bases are TGTGCCAGCAGTGAATTCCCCGGGACAGCGAACACTGAAGCTTTCTTT. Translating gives CASSEFPGTANTEAFF.

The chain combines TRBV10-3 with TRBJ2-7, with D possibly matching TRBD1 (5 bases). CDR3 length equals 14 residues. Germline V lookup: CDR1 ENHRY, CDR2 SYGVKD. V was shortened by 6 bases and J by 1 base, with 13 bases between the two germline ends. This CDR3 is CAIRGQANSYEQYF. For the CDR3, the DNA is TGTGCCATCAGGGGGCAGGCCAATTCCTACGAGCAGTACTTC.

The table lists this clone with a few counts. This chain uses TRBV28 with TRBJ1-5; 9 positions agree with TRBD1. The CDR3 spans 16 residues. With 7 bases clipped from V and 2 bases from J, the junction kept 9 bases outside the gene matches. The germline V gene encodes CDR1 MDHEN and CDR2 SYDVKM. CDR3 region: CASTKRTGVGNQPQHF. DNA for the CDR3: TGTGCCAGCACTAAACGGACAGGGGTTGGCAATCAGCCCCAGCATTTT.

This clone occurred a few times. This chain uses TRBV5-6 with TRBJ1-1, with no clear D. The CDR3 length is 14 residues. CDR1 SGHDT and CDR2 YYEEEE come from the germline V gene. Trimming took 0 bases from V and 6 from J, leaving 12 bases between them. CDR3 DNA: TGTGCCAGCAGCTTGGTCCGTAGTGGAGCTGAAGCTTTCTTT. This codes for CASSLVRSGAEAFF.

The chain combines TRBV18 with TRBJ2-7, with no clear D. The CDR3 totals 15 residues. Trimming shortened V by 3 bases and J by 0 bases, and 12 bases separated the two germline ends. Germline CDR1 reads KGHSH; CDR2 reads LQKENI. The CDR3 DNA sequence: TGTGCCAGCTCACCCTCGGTCGGAGTCTCCTACGAGCAGTACTTC. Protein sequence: CASSPSVGVSYEQYF.

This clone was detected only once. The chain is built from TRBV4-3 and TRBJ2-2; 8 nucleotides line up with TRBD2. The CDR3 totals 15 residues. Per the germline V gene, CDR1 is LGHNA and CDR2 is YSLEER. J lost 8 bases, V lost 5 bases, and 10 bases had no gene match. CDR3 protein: CASSFTGTREGELFF. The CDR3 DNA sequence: TGCGCCAGCAGCTTCACCGGGACTAGAGAAGGGGAGCTGTTTTTT.

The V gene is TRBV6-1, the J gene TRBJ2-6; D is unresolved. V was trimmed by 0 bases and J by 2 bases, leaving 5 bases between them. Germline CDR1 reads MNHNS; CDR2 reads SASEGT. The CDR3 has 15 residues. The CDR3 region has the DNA TGTGCCAGCAGTGAAGCGCTAACTGGGGCCAACGTCCTGACTTTC. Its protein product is CASSEALTGANVLTF.

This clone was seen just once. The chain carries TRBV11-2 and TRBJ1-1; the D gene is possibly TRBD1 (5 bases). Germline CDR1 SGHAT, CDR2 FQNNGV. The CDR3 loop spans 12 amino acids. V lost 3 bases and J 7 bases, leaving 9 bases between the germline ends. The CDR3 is CASSFRGFEAFF. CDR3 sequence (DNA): TGTGCCAGCAGCTTCCGGGGGTTTGAAGCTTTCTTT.

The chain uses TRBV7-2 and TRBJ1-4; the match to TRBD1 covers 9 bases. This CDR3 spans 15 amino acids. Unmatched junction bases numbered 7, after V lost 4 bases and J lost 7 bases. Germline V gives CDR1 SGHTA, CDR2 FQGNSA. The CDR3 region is CASSSDDRGFEKLFF. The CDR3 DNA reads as TGTGCCAGCAGCTCAGACGACAGGGGGTTTGAAAAACTGTTTTTT.

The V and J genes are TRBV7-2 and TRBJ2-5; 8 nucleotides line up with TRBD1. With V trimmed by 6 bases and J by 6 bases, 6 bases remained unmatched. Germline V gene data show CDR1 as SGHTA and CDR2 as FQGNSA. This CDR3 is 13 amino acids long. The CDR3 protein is CASSPDRAKTQYF. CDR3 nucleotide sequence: TGTGCCAGCAGTCCGGACAGGGCGAAGACCCAGTACTTC.

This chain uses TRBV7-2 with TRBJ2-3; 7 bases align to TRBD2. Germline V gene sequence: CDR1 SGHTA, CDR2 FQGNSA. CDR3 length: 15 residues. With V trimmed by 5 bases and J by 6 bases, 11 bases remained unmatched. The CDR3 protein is CASSAEKRGFDTQYF. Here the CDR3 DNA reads TGTGCCAGCAGCGCAGAAAAGCGGGGTTTCGATACGCAGTATTTT. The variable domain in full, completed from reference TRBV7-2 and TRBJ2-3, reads GAGVSQSPSNKVTEKGKDVELRCDPISGHTALYWYRQSLGQGLEFLIYFQGNSAPDKSGLPSDRFSAERTGGSVSTLTIQRTQQEDSAVYLCASSAEKRGFDTQYFGPGTRLTVL.

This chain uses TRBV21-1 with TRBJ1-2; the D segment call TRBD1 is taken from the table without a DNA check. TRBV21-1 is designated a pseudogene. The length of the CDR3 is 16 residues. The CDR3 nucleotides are TGTGCCAGCAAAAGGGGGCCGGACGGCAGCCACTATGGCTACACCTTC. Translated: CASKRGPDGSHYGYTF.

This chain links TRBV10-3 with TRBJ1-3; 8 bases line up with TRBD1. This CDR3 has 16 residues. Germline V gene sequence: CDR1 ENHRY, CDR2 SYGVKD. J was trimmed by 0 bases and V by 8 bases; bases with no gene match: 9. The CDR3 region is CAICPGGSSSGNTIYF. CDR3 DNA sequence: TGTGCCATCTGTCCAGGGGGCTCGAGCTCTGGAAACACCATATATTTT.

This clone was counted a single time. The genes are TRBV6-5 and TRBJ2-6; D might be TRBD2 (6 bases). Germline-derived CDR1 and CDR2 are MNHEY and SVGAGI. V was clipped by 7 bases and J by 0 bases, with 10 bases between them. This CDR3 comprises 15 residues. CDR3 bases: TGTGCCAGCAAGTTCGGGGGCTCTGGGGCCAACGTCCTGACTTTC. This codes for CASKFGGSGANVLTF.

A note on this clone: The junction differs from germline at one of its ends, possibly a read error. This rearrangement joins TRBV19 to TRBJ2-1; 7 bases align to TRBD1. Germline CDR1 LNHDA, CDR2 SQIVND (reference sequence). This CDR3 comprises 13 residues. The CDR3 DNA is TGTGCCAGTATAGGGCAGGGGGAAATGAATACCCTCTTC. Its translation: CASIGQGEMNTLF.

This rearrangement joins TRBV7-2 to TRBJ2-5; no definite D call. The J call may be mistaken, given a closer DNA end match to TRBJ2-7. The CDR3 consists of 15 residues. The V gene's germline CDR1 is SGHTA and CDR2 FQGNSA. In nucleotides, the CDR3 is TGTGCCAGCAGCTTAAGATCGGAGTTCTCCTACGAGCAGTACTTC. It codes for CASSLRSEFSYEQYF.

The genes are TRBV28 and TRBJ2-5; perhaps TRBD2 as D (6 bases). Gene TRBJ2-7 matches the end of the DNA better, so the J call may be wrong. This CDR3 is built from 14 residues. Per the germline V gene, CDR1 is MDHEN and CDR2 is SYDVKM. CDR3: CASTAAGRSYEQYF. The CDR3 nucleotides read TGTGCCAGCACCGCAGCGGGCCGCTCCTACGAGCAGTACTTC.

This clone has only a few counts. The CDR3 nucleotides are TGTGCCAGCAGCCAAGATCCTGGACAAAGCAATCAGCCCCAGCATTTT. Its translation is CASSQDPGQSNQPQHF. The chain couples TRBV4-2 to TRBJ1-5; D is perhaps TRBD1 (5 bases). The CDR3 is made up of 16 amino acids. Trimming cost V 0 bases and J 1 base, with 10 bases left between them. Germline loops: CDR1 LGHNA, CDR2 YNFKEQ.

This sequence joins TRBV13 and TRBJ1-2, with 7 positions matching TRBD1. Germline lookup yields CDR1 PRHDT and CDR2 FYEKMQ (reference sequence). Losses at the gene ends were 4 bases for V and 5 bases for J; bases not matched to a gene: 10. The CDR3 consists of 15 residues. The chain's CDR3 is CASSSLGGRLYGYTF. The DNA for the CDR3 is TGTGCCAGCAGCTCGTTAGGGGGCCGCCTTTATGGCTACACCTTC.

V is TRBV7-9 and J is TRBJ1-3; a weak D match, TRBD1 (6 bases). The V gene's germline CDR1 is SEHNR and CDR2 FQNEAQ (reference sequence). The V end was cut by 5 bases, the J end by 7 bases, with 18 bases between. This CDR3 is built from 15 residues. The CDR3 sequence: CASSGTGLPGNTIYF. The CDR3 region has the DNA TGTGCCAGCAGCGGTACAGGGTTACCGGGGAACACCATATATTTT.

This CDR3 reads CASSLRPGSSYEQYF. CDR3 DNA: TGTGCCAGCAGCTTAAGACCCGGGAGCTCCTACGAGCAGTACTTC. The chain recombines TRBV7-3 with TRBJ2-7, with TRBD2 as a possible D gene (6 bases). CDR1 SGHTA and CDR2 FQGTGA come from the germline V gene. V lost 1 base to trimming and J lost 0 bases, with 10 bases between them. The CDR3 covers 15 residues.

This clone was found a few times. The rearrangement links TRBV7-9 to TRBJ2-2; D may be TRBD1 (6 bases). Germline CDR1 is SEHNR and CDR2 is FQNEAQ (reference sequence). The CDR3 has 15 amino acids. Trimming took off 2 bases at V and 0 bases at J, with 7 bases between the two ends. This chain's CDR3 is CASSLRTANTGELFF. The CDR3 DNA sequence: TGTGCCAGCAGCTTAAGGACAGCGAACACCGGGGAGCTGTTTTTT.

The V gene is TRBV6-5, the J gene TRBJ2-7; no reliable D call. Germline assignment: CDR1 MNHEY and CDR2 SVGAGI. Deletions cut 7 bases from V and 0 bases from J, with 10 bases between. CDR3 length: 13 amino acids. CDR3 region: CASTEASSYEQYF. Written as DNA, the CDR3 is TGTGCCAGCACCGAGGCGAGCTCCTACGAGCAGTACTTC.

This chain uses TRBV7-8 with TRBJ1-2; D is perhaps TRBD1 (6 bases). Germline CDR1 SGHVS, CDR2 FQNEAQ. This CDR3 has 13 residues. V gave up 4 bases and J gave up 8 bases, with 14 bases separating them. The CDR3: CASSSSGASGYTF. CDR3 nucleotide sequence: TGTGCCAGCAGCTCATCAGGGGCCTCCGGCTACACCTTC.

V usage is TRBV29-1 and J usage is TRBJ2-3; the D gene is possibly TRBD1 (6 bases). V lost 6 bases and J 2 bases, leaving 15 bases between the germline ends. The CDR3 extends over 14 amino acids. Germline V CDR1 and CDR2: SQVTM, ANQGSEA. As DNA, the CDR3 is TGCAGCGTCGAGGACAGCCTCCTCACAGATACGCAGTATTTT. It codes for CSVEDSLLTDTQYF.

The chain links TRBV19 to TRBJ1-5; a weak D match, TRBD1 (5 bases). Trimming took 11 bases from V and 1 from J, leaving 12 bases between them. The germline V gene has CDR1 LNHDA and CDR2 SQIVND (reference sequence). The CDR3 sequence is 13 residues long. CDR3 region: CAARGRSNQPQHF. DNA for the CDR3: TGTGCCGCTAGGGGCAGGAGCAATCAGCCCCAGCATTTT.

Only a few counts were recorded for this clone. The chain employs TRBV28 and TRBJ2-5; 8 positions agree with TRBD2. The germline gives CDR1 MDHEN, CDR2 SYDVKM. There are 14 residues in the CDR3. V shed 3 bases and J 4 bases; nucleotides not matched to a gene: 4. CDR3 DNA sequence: TGTGCCAGCAGTTTTATAGGACTAGCAGAGACCCAGTACTTC. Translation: CASSFIGLAETQYF.

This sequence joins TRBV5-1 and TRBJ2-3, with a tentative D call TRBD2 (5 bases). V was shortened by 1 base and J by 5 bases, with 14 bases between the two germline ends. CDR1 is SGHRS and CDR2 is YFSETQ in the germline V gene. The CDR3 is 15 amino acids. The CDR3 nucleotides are TGCGCCAGCAGCTTGATTCCGGGGTTGGGAGATACGCAGTATTTT. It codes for CASSLIPGLGDTQYF.

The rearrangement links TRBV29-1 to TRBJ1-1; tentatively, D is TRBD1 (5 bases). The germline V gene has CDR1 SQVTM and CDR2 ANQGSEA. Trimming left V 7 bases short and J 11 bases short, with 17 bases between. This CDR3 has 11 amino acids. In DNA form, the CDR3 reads TGCAGCGGGGCATGGGGCATATCGGCTTTCTTT. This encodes CSGAWGISAFF.